Below, 20 T cell receptor beta chains from the same sample are listed, as sequenced in a study of blood T cell repertoires in COVID-19. Sequencing used immunoSEQ multiplex PCR; TCRdb keeps in-frame clones, though not all of them. This sample has about 230,000 clones; 84% occur once, and the top ten carry around 1.5%. Sequencing used peripheral blood. These TCRs come from a woman between 40 and 50 years old who had recovered from COVID-19.

The J gene is TRBJ1-5, the V gene TRBV29-1, with D possibly TRBD1 on 6 matching bases. Trimming left V 4 bases short and J 6 bases short, with 13 bases between. The CDR3 is made up of 13 amino acids. Germline V gene data show CDR1 as SQVTM and CDR2 as ANQGSEA. CDR3 bases: TGCAGCGTTGGGGGGGGGCCAGGTCAGCCCCAGCATTTT. Translation: CSVGGGPGQPQHF.

This clone showed up just once. The V and J genes are TRBV6-6 and TRBJ1-4; possible D gene TRBD1, 5 bases. The V end was cut by 6 bases, the J end by 5 bases, with 13 bases between. CDR3 length equals 14 residues. Germline CDR1 MNHNY, CDR2 SVGAGI (reference sequence). The DNA for the CDR3 is TGTGCCAGCAGGATGGGGGGTCGGAATGAAAAACTGTTTTTT. It codes for CASRMGGRNEKLFF.

V usage is TRBV19 and J usage is TRBJ2-3; the D is unclear. Germline V gene data show CDR1 as LNHDA and CDR2 as SQIVND (reference sequence). V was shortened by 4 bases and J by 1 base, with 9 bases between the two germline ends. The CDR3 contains 14 residues. Here the CDR3 DNA reads TGTGCCAGTAGTACCATCCGGGGCACAGATACGCAGTATTTT. Its translation: CASSTIRGTDTQYF.

This chain connects TRBV5-1 to TRBJ2-2, with a possible D match to TRBD2 (6 bases). Germline-derived CDR1 and CDR2 are SGHRS and YFSETQ. The CDR3 totals 15 residues. The ends were cut back, 3 bases at V and 7 bases at J, with 16 bases in the middle. The CDR3 coding sequence is TGCGCCAGCAGCTACAGACCGGGGGAATTCGGGGAGCTGTTTTTT. Translated: CASSYRPGEFGELFF.

V gene TRBV6-5 combines with J gene TRBJ1-1; 7 nucleotides agree with TRBD1. With 3 bases clipped from V and 10 bases from J, the junction kept 5 bases outside the gene matches. The CDR3 runs to 12 residues. Per germline, CDR1 MNHEY and CDR2 SVGAGI. The CDR3 DNA is TGTGCCAGCAGTTATAAGGGACAGCGAGCTTTCTTT. Its translation is CASSYKGQRAFF.

The gene calls are TRBV12-5 and TRBJ2-5, with unresolved D. Per germline, CDR1 LGHNT and CDR2 FRNRAP. The CDR3 extends over 11 amino acids. The V and J ends lost 7 bases and 0 bases respectively, with 3 bases between them. The CDR3 region has the DNA TGTGCTAGTGCGTACCAAGAGACCCAGTACTTC. This sequence encodes CASAYQETQYF.

The J gene is TRBJ2-7, the V gene TRBV4-2; the match to TRBD2 covers 15 bases. Germline V gene data show CDR1 as LGHNA and CDR2 as YNFKEQ. The CDR3 covers 16 residues. V gave up 3 bases and J gave up 6 bases; unmatched junction bases: 6. The CDR3 is CASSHGTSGGIGEQYF. The CDR3 DNA reads TGTGCCAGCAGCCACGGGACTAGCGGGGGGATCGGCGAGCAGTACTTC.

To note about this clone: One junction end disagrees with the germline gene, perhaps due to a read error. CDR3 amino acids: CASSLGAFEAFF. The CDR3 DNA reads TGTGCCAGCAGCCTAGGGGCTTTTGAAGCTTTCTTT. The chain joins TRBV13 to TRBJ1-1; weak D call: TRBD1 (5 bases). There are 12 residues in the CDR3. Germline CDR1 PRHDT, CDR2 FYEKMQ (reference sequence).

This clone was counted between two and nine times. The rearrangement links TRBV6-2 or TRBV6-3 to TRBJ2-1; 12 bases match TRBD2. The V segment lost 4 bases and the J segment 8 bases; nucleotides outside the gene matches: 6. From germline, CDR1 is MNHEY and CDR2 SVGEGT. The CDR3 has 15 residues. CDR3 nucleotides: TGTGCCAGCAGTTCTACTAGCGGGGGGAGGGATGAGCAGTTCTTC. Protein: CASSSTSGGRDEQFF.

This clone appeared a few times. The CDR3 loop reads CAWSGQGIIEQYF. The CDR3 DNA sequence: TGTGCCTGGAGTGGACAGGGAATCATCGAGCAGTACTTC. This sequence joins TRBV30 and TRBJ2-7; 7 bases agree with TRBD1. The CDR3 totals 13 residues. The trim removed 1 base at V and 6 bases at J, leaving 6 bases unmatched. From germline, CDR1 is GTSNPN and CDR2 SVGIG (reference sequence).

This clone was counted a few times. The V and J genes are TRBV7-6 and TRBJ1-6; D is unresolved. Germline V gene lookup returns CDR1 SGHVS and CDR2 FNYEAQ. Trimming left V 5 bases short and J 9 bases short, with 20 bases between. CDR3 size: 16 residues. The DNA for the CDR3 is TGTGCCAGCAGCCCCACGGTGGCCCTCTCGGGTTCACCCCTCCACTTT. Its protein is CASSPTVALSGSPLHF.

The chain carries TRBV11-2 and TRBJ1-1; D call uncertain. V lost 3 bases, J lost 3 bases, and 8 bases lay in between. Germline lookup yields CDR1 SGHAT and CDR2 FQNNGV. The CDR3 contains 13 residues. This chain's CDR3 is CASSLRVDTEAFF. The DNA for the CDR3 is TGTGCCAGCAGCTTGCGGGTGGACACTGAAGCTTTCTTT. The complete variable domain, with remaining parts taken from reference TRBV11-2 and TRBJ1-1, reads EAGVAQSPRYKIIEKRQSVAFWCNPISGHATLYWYQQILGQGPKLLIQFQNNGVVDDSQLPKDRFSAERLKGVDSTLKIQPAKLEDSAVYLCASSLRVDTEAFFGQGTRLTVV.

The V and J genes are TRBV28 and TRBJ1-6; D is possibly TRBD1 (6 bases). Trimming left V 9 bases short and J 6 bases short, with 18 bases between. Germline-derived CDR1 and CDR2 are MDHEN and SYDVKM. The CDR3 runs 15 residues. In nucleotides, the CDR3 is TGTGCCAGTACGGGGGGCCTTTTGATTAATTCACCCCTCCACTTT. Translated, it gives CASTGGLLINSPLHF. The full variable domain, its missing parts supplied by reference TRBV28 and TRBJ1-6, is DVKVTQSSRYLVKRTGEKVFLECVQDMDHENMFWYRQDPGLGLRLIYFSYDVKMKEKGDIPEGYSVSREKKERFSLILESASTNQTSMYLCASTGGLLINSPLHFGNGTRLTVT.

There are a few counts of this clone. V usage is TRBV5-6 and J usage is TRBJ2-7; D is possibly TRBD1 (5 bases). The CDR3 runs to 16 residues. Trimming shortened V by 1 base and J by 0 bases, and 14 bases separated the two germline ends. Germline lookup yields CDR1 SGHDT and CDR2 YYEEEE. In nucleotides, the CDR3 is TGTGCCAGCAGCTTGTTAGGGGCCACCGGCTCCTACGAGCAGTACTTC. Translated, it gives CASSLLGATGSYEQYF.

This clone was seen only once. This chain joins TRBV5-1 and TRBJ2-6; D gene uncertain. CDR1 and CDR2 (germline): SGHRS, YFSETQ. The CDR3 totals 14 residues. The ends were cut back, 4 bases at V and 1 base at J, with 6 bases in the middle. As DNA, the CDR3 is TGCGCCAGCAGCGCTACGTCTGGGGCCAACGTCCTGACTTTC. Amino acid sequence: CASSATSGANVLTF.

V usage is TRBV4-3 and J usage is TRBJ1-3, with TRBD1 matching 7 bases. With V trimmed by 4 bases and J by 4 bases, 7 bases remained unmatched. The CDR3 runs 15 residues. Per the germline V gene, CDR1 is LGHNA and CDR2 is YSLEER. The DNA of the CDR3 is TGCGCCAGCAGCCCCTCCCCGACAGGGGGAAACACCATATATTTT. It yields the protein CASSPSPTGGNTIYF.

This clone has a single count. The J gene is TRBJ2-7, the V gene TRBV10-3; 14 nucleotides match TRBD2. The CDR3 totals 19 residues. With 3 bases clipped from V and 0 bases from J, the junction kept 10 bases outside the gene matches. Germline lookup yields CDR1 ENHRY and CDR2 SYGVKD. The CDR3 protein is CAISDPGLAGGKSSYEQYF. For the CDR3, the DNA is TGTGCCATCAGTGATCCCGGACTAGCGGGGGGAAAGAGCTCCTACGAGCAGTACTTC.

The gene calls are TRBV19 and TRBJ2-1, with TRBD2 as a possible D gene (6 bases). The V end lost 4 bases, the J end lost 4 bases, and 20 bases lay between the germline ends. The CDR3 has 17 residues. The V gene's germline CDR1 is LNHDA and CDR2 SQIVND (reference sequence). DNA for the CDR3: TGTGCCAGTAGTAGCAATAAGGGGCAGGCGGGATACAATGAGCAGTTCTTC. The encoded protein is CASSSNKGQAGYNEQFF.

The J gene is TRBJ2-1, the V gene TRBV3-1 (or the pseudogene TRBV3-2), with D unresolved. V lost 4 bases and J lost 3, with 19 bases in between. The CDR3 spans 17 residues. The germline V gene encodes CDR1 LGHDT and CDR2 YNNKEL (reference sequence). The CDR3: CASSPRLSSTHYNEQFF. The CDR3 DNA sequence: TGTGCCAGCAGCCCCCGACTCTCCTCAACGCACTACAATGAGCAGTTCTTC.

The chain recombines TRBV6-5 with TRBJ2-7, with a possible D match to TRBD1 (5 bases). V lost 2 bases and J 4 bases, leaving 12 bases between the germline ends. This CDR3 contains 14 residues. Germline CDR1 reads MNHEY; CDR2 reads SVGAGI. The DNA for the CDR3 is TGTGCCAGCAGTTACGGGGCAGACGGTTACGAGCAGTACTTC. It specifies CASSYGADGYEQYF.